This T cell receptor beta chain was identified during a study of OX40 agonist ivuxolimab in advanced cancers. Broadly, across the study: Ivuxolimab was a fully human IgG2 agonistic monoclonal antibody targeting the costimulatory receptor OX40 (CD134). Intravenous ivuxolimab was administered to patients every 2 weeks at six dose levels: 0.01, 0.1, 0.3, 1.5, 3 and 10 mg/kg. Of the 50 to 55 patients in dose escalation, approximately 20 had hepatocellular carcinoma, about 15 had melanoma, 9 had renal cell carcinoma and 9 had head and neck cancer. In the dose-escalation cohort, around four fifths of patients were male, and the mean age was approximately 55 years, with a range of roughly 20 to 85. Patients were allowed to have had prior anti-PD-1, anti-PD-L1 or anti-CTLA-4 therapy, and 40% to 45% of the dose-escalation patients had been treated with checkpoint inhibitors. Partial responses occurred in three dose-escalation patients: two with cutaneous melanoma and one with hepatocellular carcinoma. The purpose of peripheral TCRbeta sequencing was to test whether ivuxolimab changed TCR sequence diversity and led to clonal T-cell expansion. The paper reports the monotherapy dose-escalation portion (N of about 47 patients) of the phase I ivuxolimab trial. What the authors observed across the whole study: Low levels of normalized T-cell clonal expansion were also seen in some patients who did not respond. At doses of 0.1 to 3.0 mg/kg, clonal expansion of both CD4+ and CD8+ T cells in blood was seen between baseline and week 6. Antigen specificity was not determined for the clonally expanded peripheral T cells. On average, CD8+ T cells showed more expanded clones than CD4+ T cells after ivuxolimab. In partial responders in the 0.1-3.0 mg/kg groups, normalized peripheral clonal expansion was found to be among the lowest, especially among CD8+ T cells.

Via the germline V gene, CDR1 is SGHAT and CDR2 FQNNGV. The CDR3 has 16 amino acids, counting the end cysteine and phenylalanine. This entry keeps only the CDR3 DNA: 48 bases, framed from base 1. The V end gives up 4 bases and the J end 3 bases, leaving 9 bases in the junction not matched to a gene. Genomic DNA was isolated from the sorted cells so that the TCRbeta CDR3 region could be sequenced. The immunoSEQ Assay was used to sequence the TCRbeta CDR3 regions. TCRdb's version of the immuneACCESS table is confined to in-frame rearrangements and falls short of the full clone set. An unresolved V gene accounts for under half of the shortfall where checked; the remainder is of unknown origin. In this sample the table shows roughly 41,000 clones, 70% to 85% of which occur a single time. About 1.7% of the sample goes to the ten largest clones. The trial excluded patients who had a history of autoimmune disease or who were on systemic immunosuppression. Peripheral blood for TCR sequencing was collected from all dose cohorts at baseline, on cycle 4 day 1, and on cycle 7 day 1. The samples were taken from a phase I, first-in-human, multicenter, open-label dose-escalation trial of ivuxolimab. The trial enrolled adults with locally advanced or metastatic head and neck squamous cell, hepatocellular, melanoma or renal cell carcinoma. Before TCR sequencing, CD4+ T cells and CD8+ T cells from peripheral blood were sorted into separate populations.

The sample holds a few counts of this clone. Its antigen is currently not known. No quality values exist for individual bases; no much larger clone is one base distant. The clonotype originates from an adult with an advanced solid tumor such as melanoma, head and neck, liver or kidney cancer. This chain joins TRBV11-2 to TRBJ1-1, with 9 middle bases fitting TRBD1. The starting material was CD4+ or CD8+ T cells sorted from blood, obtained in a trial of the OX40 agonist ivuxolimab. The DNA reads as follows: TGTGCCAGCAGCTCTGGGACAGGGCTGAGGTACACTGAAGCTTTCTTT. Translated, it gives CASSSGTGLRYTEAFF.